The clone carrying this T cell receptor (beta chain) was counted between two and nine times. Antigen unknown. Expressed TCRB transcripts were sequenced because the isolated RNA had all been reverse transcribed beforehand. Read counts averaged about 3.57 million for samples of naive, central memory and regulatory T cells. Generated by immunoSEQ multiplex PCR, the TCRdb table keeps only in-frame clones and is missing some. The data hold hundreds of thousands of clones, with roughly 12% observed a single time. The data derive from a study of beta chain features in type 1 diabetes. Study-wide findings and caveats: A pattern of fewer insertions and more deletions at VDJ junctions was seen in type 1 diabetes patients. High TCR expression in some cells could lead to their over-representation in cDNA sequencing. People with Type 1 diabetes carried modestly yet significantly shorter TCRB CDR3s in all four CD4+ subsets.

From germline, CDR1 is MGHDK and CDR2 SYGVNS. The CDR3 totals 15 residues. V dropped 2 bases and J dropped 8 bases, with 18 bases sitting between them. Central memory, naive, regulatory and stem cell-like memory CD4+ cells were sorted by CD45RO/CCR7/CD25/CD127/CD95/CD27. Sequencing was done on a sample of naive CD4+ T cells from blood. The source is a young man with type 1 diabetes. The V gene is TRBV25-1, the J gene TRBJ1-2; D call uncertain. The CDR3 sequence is CASSEIGRTLVGYTF. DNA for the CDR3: TGTGCCAGCAGTGAAATTGGCAGAACATTGGTCGGCTACACCTTC.